Each of the 30 T cell receptor beta chains below was sequenced from the same sample in a study of blood T cell repertoires in COVID-19. The repertoire was sequenced with immunoSEQ multiplex PCR; TCRdb's copy has only in-frame clones and lacks some. This sample has about 150,000 clones, with roughly 80% found just once. Sequencing input: peripheral blood. The receptor source for this set is a man between 60 and 75 years old with acute or convalescent COVID-19.

V usage is TRBV7-9 and J usage is TRBJ1-1; no definite D call. With 5 bases removed from V and 7 bases from J, the gap between germline ends came to 8 bases. The CDR3 contains 11 residues. Germline loops: CDR1 SEHNR, CDR2 FQNEAQ (reference sequence). For the CDR3, the DNA is TGTGCCAGCAGCCCGGCTAGTGAAGCTTTCTTT. Its translation: CASSPASEAFF.

The chain has TRBV5-5 and TRBJ2-7; 9 bases map to TRBD1. Germline V gene sequence: CDR1 SGHKS, CDR2 YYEKEE (reference sequence). V shed 2 bases and J 5 bases; nucleotides not matched to a gene: 8. The CDR3 is made up of 15 amino acids. The CDR3: CASSLQDRGNHEQYF. CDR3 coding DNA: TGTGCCAGCAGCTTACAGGACAGGGGAAATCACGAGCAGTACTTC.

The V call is TRBV5-1, the J call TRBJ2-3; no definite D call. Germline V CDR1 and CDR2: SGHRS, YFSETQ. This CDR3 has 13 amino acids. Trimming pared 4 bases from V and 0 bases from J, leaving 6 bases between. The CDR3 DNA reads as TGCGCCAGCAGCACCGGTAGCACAGATACGCAGTATTTT. This gives the protein CASSTGSTDTQYF.

The chain uses TRBV5-1 and TRBJ1-2; 8 bases align to TRBD1. Germline values: CDR1 SGHRS, CDR2 YFSETQ. The CDR3 consists of 16 residues. Trimming took 4 bases from V and 5 from J; bases not matched to a gene: 13. CDR3 protein: CASSPRQGKIEYGYTF. The CDR3 DNA is TGCGCCAGCAGCCCAAGACAGGGGAAGATAGAGTATGGCTACACCTTC.

The chain couples TRBV7-2 to TRBJ2-1; TRBD1 matches 9 bases. Germline loops: CDR1 SGHTA, CDR2 FQGNSA. CDR3 length equals 17 residues. Trimming cost V 2 bases and J 6 bases; bases outside gene matches: 11. The CDR3 region is CASSLRALGQGTNEQFF. CDR3 sequence (DNA): TGTGCCAGCAGCTTAAGGGCTCTGGGACAGGGTACCAATGAGCAGTTCTTC.

The rearrangement links TRBV28 to TRBJ2-3; 7 bases match TRBD1. There are 15 residues in the CDR3. Per the germline V gene, CDR1 is MDHEN and CDR2 is SYDVKM. The J segment lost 1 base and the V segment lost 8 bases, leaving 9 bases of the junction unmatched. The CDR3 coding sequence is TGTGCCAGCGGAGTACAGGGGCCCGGCACAGATACGCAGTATTTT. As protein: CASGVQGPGTDTQYF.

This clone was counted a single time. J is TRBJ2-7 and V is TRBV18, with 11 nucleotides matching TRBD1. The ends lost 6 bases at V and 1 base at J; junction bases unmatched: 2. This CDR3 is 14 amino acids long. Per the germline V gene, CDR1 is KGHSH and CDR2 is LQKENI. In DNA, the CDR3 is TGTGCCAGCTCCGGACAGGGGGCTTCCTACGAGCAGTACTTC. Encoded protein: CASSGQGASYEQYF.

V gene TRBV7-9 combines with J gene TRBJ1-5; D unclear. Looked up from germline, CDR1 is SEHNR and CDR2 is FQNEAQ (reference sequence). V was trimmed by 3 bases and J by 11 bases, leaving 20 bases between them. The CDR3 consists of 15 residues. CDR3 loop: CASSLNRAPEAAQHF. The CDR3, as DNA: TGTGCCAGCAGCTTGAATAGGGCACCGGAGGCGGCCCAGCATTTT.

The chain uses TRBV23-1 and TRBJ2-3, with 10 bases lining up with TRBD2. TRBV23-1 is known as an ORF, though its function is uncertain. The length of the CDR3 is 16 residues. The junction had 6 bases not matched to a gene; V was cut back by 2 bases and J by 4 bases. CDR3 in amino acids: CASSQDLAGESDTQYF. The CDR3 nucleotides read TGCGCCAGCAGTCAAGATCTAGCGGGAGAATCAGATACGCAGTATTTT.

This chain connects TRBV19 to TRBJ1-3, with 9 bases identical to TRBD1. The junction had 7 bases not matched to a gene; V was cut back by 6 bases and J by 1 base. CDR1 LNHDA and CDR2 SQIVND come from the germline V gene (reference sequence). The CDR3 has 16 residues. The CDR3 loop is CASRTGQGPSGNTIYF. CDR3 coding DNA: TGTGCCAGTAGGACGGGACAGGGCCCTTCTGGAAACACCATATATTTT.

This chain joins TRBV5-1 and TRBJ2-1; the D gene is possibly TRBD1 (5 bases). Trimming stripped 1 base from V and 15 bases from J, with 14 bases between. The CDR3 loop spans 12 amino acids. From germline, CDR1 is SGHRS and CDR2 YFSETQ. The CDR3 is CASSLTARVLFF. CDR3 DNA sequence: TGCGCCAGCAGCTTGACGGCCAGGGTTCTGTTCTTC. Drawing the rest from reference TRBV5-1 and TRBJ2-1, the complete variable domain is KAGVTQTPRYLIKTRGQQVTLSCSPISGHRSVSWYQQTPGQGLQFLFEYFSETQRNKGNFPGRFSGRQFSNSRSEMNVSTLELGDSALYLCASSLTARVLFFGPGTRLTVL.

The chain has TRBV30 and TRBJ1-5, with D perhaps matching TRBD1 (5 bases). CDR1 and CDR2 (germline): GTSNPN, SVGIG (reference sequence). CDR3 length equals 13 residues. V lost 2 bases to trimming and J lost 6 bases, with 11 bases between them. The CDR3 DNA sequence: TGTGCCTGGAGTCTCCGAAGGGGTCAGCCCCAGCATTTT. It codes for CAWSLRRGQPQHF. Filled out from reference TRBV30 and TRBJ1-5, the complete variable domain reads SQTIHQWPATLVQPVGSPLSLECTVEGTSNPNLYWYRQAAGRGLQLLFYSVGIGQISSEVPQNLSASRPQDRQFILSSKKLLLSDSGFYLCAWSLRRGQPQHFGDGTRLSIL.

The chain has TRBV7-2 and TRBJ2-7, with D possibly TRBD2 on 6 matching bases. Germline V gene sequence: CDR1 SGHTA, CDR2 FQGNSA. The CDR3 covers 15 residues. V shed 5 bases and J shed 4 bases, with 18 bases lying between them. The CDR3 region has the DNA TGTGCCAGCAGCCCCAGTAGCGGAACTTTGTACGAGCAGTACTTC. This gives the protein CASSPSSGTLYEQYF.

Details on this clone: At one end the junction does not follow the germline gene, possibly because of a read error. The chain uses TRBV19 and TRBJ1-4, with D unclear. From germline, CDR1 is LNHDA and CDR2 SQIVND (reference sequence). The CDR3 length is 16 residues. CDR3 nucleotide sequence: TGTGCCAGTAGTAGAGGAATGTCCCCAACTAATGAAGAACTGTTTTTT. Translated: CASSRGMSPTNEELFF.

This clone was picked up a small number of times. The chain combines TRBV5-1 with TRBJ1-4; D possibly corresponds to TRBD1 (6 bases). From germline, CDR1 is SGHRS and CDR2 YFSETQ. The CDR3 totals 16 residues. V lost 4 bases and J 1 base, leaving 14 bases between the germline ends. The DNA of the CDR3 is TGCGCCAGCAGCCCCGTGGGGGGGCGAACTAATGAAAAACTGTTTTTT. Residues: CASSPVGGRTNEKLFF. Full variable domain (rest looked up from reference TRBV5-1 and TRBJ1-4): KAGVTQTPRYLIKTRGQQVTLSCSPISGHRSVSWYQQTPGQGLQFLFEYFSETQRNKGNFPGRFSGRQFSNSRSEMNVSTLELGDSALYLCASSPVGGRTNEKLFFGSGTQLSVL.

In DNA form, the CDR3 reads TGTGCCAGCAGGACTCGGGACAGACTGAACACTGAAGCTTTCTTT. The encoded protein is CASRTRDRLNTEAFF. The chain is built from TRBV28 and TRBJ1-1, with 7 nucleotides matching TRBD1. Germline CDR1 reads MDHEN; CDR2 reads SYDVKM. This CDR3 is 15 amino acids long. V lost 6 bases to trimming and J lost 0 bases; unmatched junction nucleotides: 7.

This chain links TRBV6-2 or TRBV6-3 with TRBJ1-2; tentative D call: TRBD1 (6 bases). The CDR3 is 14 amino acids. The V end was cut by 5 bases, the J end by 1 base, with 11 bases between. Germline CDR1 MNHEY, CDR2 SVGEGT. The chain's CDR3 is CASSTGHNNYGYTF. As DNA, the CDR3 is TGTGCCAGCAGTACGGGACACAATAACTATGGCTACACCTTC.

J is TRBJ1-6 and V is TRBV5-4; possible D gene TRBD1, 6 bases. This CDR3 spans 18 amino acids. Trimming shortened V by 0 bases and J by 3 bases, and 16 bases separated the two germline ends. CDR1 is SGHNT and CDR2 is YYREEE in the germline V gene (reference sequence). CDR3 amino acids: CASSLGGGEGNYNSPLHF. CDR3 in DNA: TGTGCCAGCAGCTTGGGGGGGGGCGAAGGGAACTATAATTCACCCCTCCACTTT.

This clone was picked up one time. The rearrangement joins TRBV2 to TRBJ1-2; 11 nucleotides match TRBD1. This CDR3 is 15 amino acids long. Trimming cost V 8 bases and J 5 bases; bases outside gene matches: 10. Germline V gene sequence: CDR1 SNHLY, CDR2 FYNNEI. CDR3 coding DNA: TGTGCCAGCCGGGGACAGGGGGTTTCAGGGTATGGCTACACCTTC. It encodes CASRGQGVSGYGYTF.

CDR3 DNA: TGTGCCTGGAGTGTACGGAGGGCAGATACGCAGTATTTT. Translation gives CAWSVRRADTQYF. The rearrangement joins TRBV30 to TRBJ2-3; D is perhaps TRBD2 (6 bases). V dropped 0 bases and J dropped 4 bases, with 8 bases sitting between them. There are 13 residues in the CDR3. Germline values: CDR1 GTSNPN, CDR2 SVGIG (reference sequence).

The chain couples TRBV28 to TRBJ1-5, with 10 nucleotides matching TRBD1. With V trimmed by 5 bases and J by 3 bases, 4 bases remained unmatched. From germline, CDR1 is MDHEN and CDR2 SYDVKM. This CDR3 is 15 amino acids long. This CDR3 is CASSRQGASNQPQHF. CDR3 in DNA: TGTGCCAGCAGTAGACAGGGGGCCTCCAATCAGCCCCAGCATTTT.

The V and J genes are TRBV7-9 and TRBJ1-5, with TRBD1 identical over 7 bases. Germline V lookup: CDR1 SEHNR, CDR2 FQNEAQ (reference sequence). Losses at the gene ends were 4 bases for V and 7 bases for J; bases not matched to a gene: 13. The CDR3 contains 16 residues. Written as DNA, the CDR3 is TGTGCCAGCAGCTCCACCGGGACAGACGTGCGCCAGCCCCAGCATTTT. This codes for CASSSTGTDVRQPQHF.

This chain connects TRBV6-5 to TRBJ2-7; TRBD1 matches 7 bases. CDR1 is MNHEY, CDR2 SVGAGI, per germline. This CDR3 is 13 amino acids long. The V gene end was trimmed by 2 bases and the J gene end by 6 bases; junction bases not matched to a gene: 4. CDR3 in DNA: TGTGCCAGCAGTTACCGGGACAGCGGCGAGCAGTACTTC. Residues: CASSYRDSGEQYF.

The chain has TRBV28 and TRBJ2-2; D perhaps matches TRBD1 (6 bases). The germline V gene has CDR1 MDHEN and CDR2 SYDVKM. CDR3 size: 15 residues. V shed 3 bases and J shed 0 bases, with 8 bases lying between them. The CDR3: CASSLRGTNTGELFF. CDR3 nucleotides: TGTGCCAGCAGTTTGAGGGGGACGAACACCGGGGAGCTGTTTTTT. Based on the CDR3 plus reference TRBV28 and TRBJ2-2, the full variable domain is DVKVTQSSRYLVKRTGEKVFLECVQDMDHENMFWYRQDPGLGLRLIYFSYDVKMKEKGDIPEGYSVSREKKERFSLILESASTNQTSMYLCASSLRGTNTGELFFGEGSRLTVL.

V is TRBV7-2 and J is TRBJ2-1; perhaps TRBD1 as D (5 bases). Trimming cost V 6 bases and J 5 bases, with 11 bases left between them. Germline V CDR1 and CDR2: SGHTA, FQGNSA. The CDR3 sequence is 13 residues long. The CDR3, as DNA: TGTGCCAGCAGGTCTGTAGGGGACAATGAGCAGTTCTTC. Residues: CASRSVGDNEQFF.

This clone was detected once. This chain joins TRBV6-6 and TRBJ2-5; 9 bases line up with TRBD2. This CDR3 comprises 15 residues. Trimming at V came to 2 bases and at J to 11 bases, leaving 12 bases not matched to a gene. Per the germline V gene, CDR1 is MNHNY and CDR2 is SVGAGI (reference sequence). CDR3 coding DNA: TGTGCCAGCAGTTACGGAGGGCCTTATAGCGGGAGTCAGTACTTC. Translated, it gives CASSYGGPYSGSQYF.

Concerning this clone: One end of the junction is discordant with germline, which a read error may explain. CDR3 DNA: TGTGCTAGCAGCCCGGGACTAGGTGGCGAGCAGTACTTC. Its translation is CASSPGLGGEQYF. This chain joins TRBV7-7 and TRBJ2-7; 8 bases fit TRBD2. CDR1 and CDR2 from the germline V gene are SSHAT and FNYEAQ (reference sequence). This CDR3 comprises 13 residues.

The V gene is TRBV19, the J gene TRBJ2-2; 8 bases match TRBD2. Trimming at V came to 3 bases and at J to 2 bases, leaving 5 bases not matched to a gene. This CDR3 has 16 amino acids. Germline lookup yields CDR1 LNHDA and CDR2 SQIVND (reference sequence). CDR3 in amino acids: CASSIGSGINTGELFF. The CDR3 DNA sequence: TGTGCCAGTAGTATTGGTAGCGGGATTAACACCGGGGAGCTGTTTTTT.

The chain carries TRBV4-2 and TRBJ2-5; D may be TRBD2 (7 bases). Trimming left V 0 bases short and J 7 bases short, with 18 bases between. Germline V gene lookup returns CDR1 LGHNA and CDR2 YNFKEQ. CDR3 size: 16 residues. CDR3 in amino acids: CASSQDLRGGLGTQYF. The CDR3 nucleotides are TGTGCCAGCAGCCAAGATTTGAGGGGGGGCCTCGGGACCCAGTACTTC.

The chain links TRBV5-1 to TRBJ1-1; 7 bases match TRBD1. This CDR3 spans 14 amino acids. V shed 5 bases and J 0 bases; nucleotides not matched to a gene: 4. CDR1 SGHRS and CDR2 YFSETQ come from the germline V gene. DNA for the CDR3: TGCGCCAGCAGAGAACAGGGGATGAACACTGAAGCTTTCTTT. Encoded protein: CASREQGMNTEAFF.